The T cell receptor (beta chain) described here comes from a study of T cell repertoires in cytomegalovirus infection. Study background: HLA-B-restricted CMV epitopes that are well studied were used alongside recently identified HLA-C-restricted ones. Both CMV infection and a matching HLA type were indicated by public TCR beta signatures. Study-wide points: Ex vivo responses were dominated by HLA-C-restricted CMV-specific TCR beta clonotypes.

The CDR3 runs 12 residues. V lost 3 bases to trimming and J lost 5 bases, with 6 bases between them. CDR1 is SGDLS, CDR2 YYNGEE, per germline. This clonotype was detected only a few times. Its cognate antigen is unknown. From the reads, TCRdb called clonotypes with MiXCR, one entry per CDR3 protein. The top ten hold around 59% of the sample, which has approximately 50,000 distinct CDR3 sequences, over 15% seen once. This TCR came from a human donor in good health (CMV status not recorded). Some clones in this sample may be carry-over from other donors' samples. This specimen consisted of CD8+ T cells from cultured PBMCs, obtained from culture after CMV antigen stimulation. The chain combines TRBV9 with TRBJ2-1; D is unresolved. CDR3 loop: CASSARDNEQFF. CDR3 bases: TGTGCCAGCAGCGCCCGAGACAATGAGCAGTTCTTC.